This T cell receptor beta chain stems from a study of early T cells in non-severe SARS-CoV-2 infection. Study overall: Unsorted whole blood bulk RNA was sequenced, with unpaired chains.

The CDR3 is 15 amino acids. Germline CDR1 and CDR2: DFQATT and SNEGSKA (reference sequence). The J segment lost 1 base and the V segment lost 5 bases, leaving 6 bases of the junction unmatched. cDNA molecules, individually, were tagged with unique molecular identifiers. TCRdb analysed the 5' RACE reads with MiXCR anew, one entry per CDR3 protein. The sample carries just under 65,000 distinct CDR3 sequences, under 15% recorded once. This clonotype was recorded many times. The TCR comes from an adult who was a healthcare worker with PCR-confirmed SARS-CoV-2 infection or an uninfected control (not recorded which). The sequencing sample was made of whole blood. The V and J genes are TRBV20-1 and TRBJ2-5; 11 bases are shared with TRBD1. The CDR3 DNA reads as TGCAGTGCTCGCCCGGGACAGGGGGTCCAAGAGACCCAGTACTTC. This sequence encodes CSARPGQGVQETQYF.